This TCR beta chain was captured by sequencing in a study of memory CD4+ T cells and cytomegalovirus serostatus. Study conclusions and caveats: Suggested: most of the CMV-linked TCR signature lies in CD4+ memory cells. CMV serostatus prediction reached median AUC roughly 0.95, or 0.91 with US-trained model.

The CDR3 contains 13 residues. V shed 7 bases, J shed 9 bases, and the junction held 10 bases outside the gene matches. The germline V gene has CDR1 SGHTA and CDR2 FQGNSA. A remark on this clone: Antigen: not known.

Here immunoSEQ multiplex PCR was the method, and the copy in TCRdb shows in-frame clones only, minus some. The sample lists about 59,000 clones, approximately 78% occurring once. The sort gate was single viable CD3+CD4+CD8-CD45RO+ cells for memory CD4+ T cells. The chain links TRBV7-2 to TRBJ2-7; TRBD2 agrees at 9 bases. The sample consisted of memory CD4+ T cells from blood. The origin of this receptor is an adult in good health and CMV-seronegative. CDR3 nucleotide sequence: TGTGCCAGCACAATGGCGGGAGGGCCAGGGCAGTACTTC. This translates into CASTMAGGPGQYF.